The rows below give T cell receptor beta chains drawn from one sample of a study of cytomegalovirus exposure and HLA in healthy donors. Using immunoSEQ multiplex PCR, the repertoire was profiled, and TCRdb retains in-frame clones only, with some absent. The profile shows about 100,000 clones, roughly 75% of them singletons. Material for sequencing was PBMCs. Receptors originate from a male donor in good health and CMV-seropositive. Each CDR3 is given without its conserved first and last residue. D genes are given only for firm matches.

CDR3 protein: SATKHNEQF
V gene: TRBV20-1
D gene: NA

CDR3 protein: ASSPLGSGGPETQY
V gene: TRBV5-1
D gene: TRBD2

CDR3 protein: ASSVGAGSRTDTQY
V gene: TRBV9
D gene: NA

CDR3 protein: ASSSGHQRLLH
V gene: TRBV7-2
D gene: NA

CDR3 protein: ASSPRTGTHSPLH
V gene: TRBV27
D gene: TRBD1

CDR3 protein: ATSGDSTGANVLT
V gene: TRBV15
D gene: NA

CDR3 protein: ASSRIDRGTEAF
V gene: TRBV7-8
D gene: TRBD1

CDR3 protein: ASSLEVGTGEGYT
V gene: TRBV28
D gene: TRBD1

CDR3 protein: ASSLARLVSETQY
V gene: TRBV7-9
D gene: NA

CDR3 protein: ASSSLRQGNGNTEAF
V gene: TRBV5-1
D gene: TRBD1

CDR3 protein: ASARGRDQPQH
V gene: TRBV6-5
D gene: NA

CDR3 protein: ASSLGGSLTLDTEAF
V gene: TRBV5-1
D gene: NA

CDR3 protein: ASRIQGSNQPQH
V gene: TRBV28
D gene: NA

CDR3 protein: ASSYTGTENEQF
V gene: TRBV6-6
D gene: TRBD1

CDR3 protein: ASSLGGGYTGELF
V gene: TRBV5-6
D gene: TRBD2

CDR3 protein: ASRSTGGLETQY
V gene: TRBV5-1
D gene: TRBD1

CDR3 protein: ASSSPKGGFGSYEQY
V gene: TRBV9
D gene: NA

CDR3 protein: ASKNTGVITDTQY
V gene: TRBV6-5
D gene: TRBD1

CDR3 protein: ASVQEGNSPLH
V gene: TRBV2
D gene: NA

CDR3 protein: ASSPSSRGYT
V gene: TRBV18
D gene: NA

CDR3 protein: ASSPAGSTYEQY
V gene: TRBV19
D gene: NA

CDR3 protein: ASSPRTGGDYGYT
V gene: TRBV19
D gene: TRBD1

CDR3 protein: ASSSGGATGNSPLH
V gene: TRBV7-9
D gene: NA

CDR3 protein: ASSLQGTDTEAF
V gene: TRBV7-9
D gene: NA

CDR3 protein: ASSLSPGINQPQH
V gene: TRBV27
D gene: NA

CDR3 protein: ASSLGLAGRSYNEQF
V gene: TRBV4-2
D gene: TRBD2

CDR3 protein: AWKGGLANTGELF
V gene: TRBV30
D gene: TRBD1

CDR3 protein: ASSFFAGETQY
V gene: TRBV28
D gene: NA

CDR3 protein: ASSNWESTEAF
V gene: TRBV5-4
D gene: NA

CDR3 protein: ASSPRTSGVSETQY
V gene: TRBV5-1
D gene: TRBD2

CDR3 protein: ASRSMGQRLF
V gene: TRBV25-1
D gene: TRBD1

CDR3 protein: ASSSRGIEAF
V gene: TRBV5-1
D gene: NA

CDR3 protein: ASSNEGMNTEAF
V gene: TRBV6-4
D gene: NA

CDR3 protein: ASSEGGAVSGYT
V gene: TRBV10-2
D gene: NA

CDR3 protein: ASSSRDTQPQH
V gene: TRBV7-2
D gene: NA

CDR3 protein: ASSPIDLRTGVREQY
V gene: TRBV27
D gene: TRBD1

CDR3 protein: ASSQDIGGVNTEAF
V gene: TRBV4-3
D gene: NA

CDR3 protein: ASSPNAGNEKLF
V gene: TRBV5-1
D gene: NA

CDR3 protein: ASSLSGSGGTGELF
V gene: TRBV28
D gene: NA

CDR3 protein: ASSQRTAATSTDTQY
V gene: TRBV4-2
D gene: NA

CDR3 protein: ASRSGTGSYEQY
V gene: TRBV2
D gene: TRBD1

CDR3 protein: ASSSGRGYEQY
V gene: TRBV7-2
D gene: NA

CDR3 protein: ASSDRPGYDYEQY
V gene: TRBV6-1
D gene: NA

CDR3 protein: AWTLPAGANVLT
V gene: TRBV30
D gene: NA

CDR3 protein: ASRETGPEEQY
V gene: TRBV28
D gene: TRBD1

CDR3 protein: ASTQGRGGGGYT
V gene: TRBV6-5
D gene: NA

CDR3 protein: ASSRWTGTYEQY
V gene: TRBV28
D gene: TRBD1

CDR3 protein: ASSLPPSFRGNNNYGYT
V gene: TRBV7-2
D gene: NA

CDR3 protein: ATSSKISTDTQY
V gene: TRBV15
D gene: NA

CDR3 protein: ASSAGTDPNQPQH
V gene: TRBV6-1
D gene: TRBD1

CDR3 protein: AWETGDASPLH
V gene: TRBV30
D gene: TRBD1

CDR3 protein: ASSRTDYQPQH
V gene: TRBV19
D gene: NA

CDR3 protein: ASSLWTGGGELF
V gene: TRBV7-2
D gene: TRBD1

CDR3 protein: ASSQDPGSIYEQY
V gene: TRBV4-1
D gene: NA

CDR3 protein: AWGTSGGSWEQF
V gene: TRBV30
D gene: TRBD2

CDR3 protein: ASSLYPVSSTDTQY
V gene: TRBV27
D gene: NA

CDR3 protein: SVPTANTEAF
V gene: TRBV29-1
D gene: NA

CDR3 protein: ASSWGTGINQPQH
V gene: TRBV6-6
D gene: NA